The 6 T cell receptor beta chains reported below all come from one sample, sequenced in a study of OX40 agonist ivuxolimab in advanced cancers. Profiled with immunoSEQ multiplex PCR; TCRdb holds only in-frame clones, not every one. The sample lists 55,000 to 90,000 clones; around nine tenths were seen once. Sequencing was performed on CD4+ or CD8+ T cells sorted from blood, taken in a trial of the OX40 agonist ivuxolimab. The receptors originated from an adult with an advanced solid tumor such as melanoma, head and neck, liver or kidney cancer.

The chain employs TRBV7-2 and TRBJ2-3; 9 nucleotides agree with TRBD2. Trimming took 5 bases from V and 15 from J; bases not matched to a gene: 12. The CDR3 loop spans 13 amino acids. Germline V gene sequence: CDR1 SGHTA, CDR2 FQGNSA. The CDR3 protein is CASSPGAGGPPYF. The CDR3 DNA is TGTGCCAGCAGCCCAGGGGCGGGGGGGCCCCCTTATTTT.

J is TRBJ1-1 and V is TRBV29-1; 9 bases fit TRBD1. Trimming cost V 5 bases and J 8 bases; bases outside gene matches: 15. CDR3 length equals 15 residues. CDR1 SQVTM and CDR2 ANQGSEA come from the germline V gene. The DNA for the CDR3 is TGCAGCGTTTGGCATCACACCGGGACAGGGTCCGAAGCTTTCTTT. It codes for CSVWHHTGTGSEAFF.

As DNA, the CDR3 is TGTGCCAGCAGCCAAAGGACAGAGTTTCTGGCAATAGATACGCAGTATTTT. Translating it yields CASSQRTEFLAIDTQYF. This sequence joins TRBV7-9 and TRBJ2-3, with D possibly TRBD1 on 6 matching bases. Germline CDR1 SEHNR, CDR2 FQNEAQ (reference sequence). The V end lost 5 bases, the J end lost 5 bases, and 23 bases lay between the germline ends. CDR3 length equals 17 residues.

The V call is TRBV5-1, the J call TRBJ1-2; no reliable D call. Trimming took off 1 base at V and 8 bases at J, with 12 bases between the two ends. Germline loops: CDR1 SGHRS, CDR2 YFSETQ. The length of the CDR3 is 13 residues. The CDR3 DNA reads as TGCGCCAGCAGCTTGTACGGGGTAGGGGGCTACACCTTC. As protein: CASSLYGVGGYTF.

The chain links TRBV9 to TRBJ1-3, with 8 bases aligning to TRBD1. CDR1 SGDLS and CDR2 YYNGEE come from the germline V gene. After removal of 3 bases from V and 3 bases from J, the junction contained 8 bases not matched to a gene. The CDR3 loop spans 16 amino acids. CDR3 nucleotides: TGTGCCAGCAGCGGAACAGGGGGTTATCGTGGAAACACCATATATTTT. It translates to CASSGTGGYRGNTIYF.

This chain connects TRBV7-3 to TRBJ2-1; 7 positions agree with TRBD1. V shed 8 bases and J 4 bases; nucleotides not matched to a gene: 8. Germline loops: CDR1 SGHTA, CDR2 FQGTGA. The CDR3 sequence is 14 residues long. CDR3 sequence reads: CASALQGEYNEQFF. The DNA for the CDR3 is TGTGCCAGCGCCCTTCAGGGGGAATACAATGAGCAGTTCTTC. The whole variable domain, filled in from reference TRBV7-3 and TRBJ2-1, reads GAGVSQTPSNKVTEKGKYVELRCDPISGHTALYWYRQSLGQGPEFLIYFQGTGAADDSGLPNDRFFAVRPEGSVSTLKIQRTERGDSAVYLCASALQGEYNEQFFGPGTRLTVL.